A single sample gave rise to the 14 T cell receptor beta chains below, sequenced in a study of cytomegalovirus exposure and HLA in healthy donors. PCR amplification relied on 60 Vbeta primers (plus 13 Jbeta primers). Repertoires were generated with immunoSEQ multiplex PCR, while TCRdb's copy carries only in-frame clones and drops some. The sample consists of roughly 160,000 clones, almost 85% of them appearing once. The sequencing input was PBMCs. All receptors derive from a boy between 2 and 10 years old in good health and CMV-seronegative.

The rearrangement joins TRBV4-1 to TRBJ1-2; 9 positions match TRBD1. Germline loops: CDR1 MGHRA, CDR2 YSYEKL. The CDR3 has 17 amino acids. Losses at the gene ends were 5 bases for V and 7 bases for J; bases not matched to a gene: 17. The CDR3 region is CASSKVGTGPNEGGYTF. CDR3 coding DNA: TGCGCCAGCAGCAAAGTCGGGACAGGGCCCAACGAGGGTGGCTACACCTTC.

This clone appeared a single time. The rearrangement links TRBV5-4 to TRBJ2-5; D unresolved. The V gene's germline CDR1 is SGHNT and CDR2 YYREEE (reference sequence). This CDR3 region has 14 residues. Between the trimmed V and J ends, which lost 0 bases and 5 bases, there was a span of 11 bases. The CDR3 DNA follows: TGTGCCAGCAGCTTGGCCGGTAGGCGGGAGACCCAGTACTTC. It encodes CASSLAGRRETQYF.

This chain joins TRBV30 and TRBJ2-7; 9 bases match TRBD1. With 3 bases clipped from V and 4 bases from J, the junction kept 4 bases outside the gene matches. Germline V lookup: CDR1 GTSNPN, CDR2 SVGIG (reference sequence). The CDR3 is 13 amino acids. CDR3 residues: CAWRDRGEYEQYF. The CDR3 DNA reads as TGTGCCTGGAGGGACAGGGGAGAATACGAGCAGTACTTC. Supplemented by reference TRBV30 and TRBJ2-7, the full variable domain reads SQTIHQWPATLVQPVGSPLSLECTVEGTSNPNLYWYRQAAGRGLQLLFYSVGIGQISSEVPQNLSASRPQDRQFILSSKKLLLSDSGFYLCAWRDRGEYEQYFGPGTRLTVT.

The CDR3 protein is CASSYLSGREADTQYF. The CDR3 bases are TGTGCCAGCAGTTACCTTAGCGGGAGGGAGGCAGATACGCAGTATTTT. The genes are TRBV6-5 and TRBJ2-3, with TRBD2 matching 11 bases. The CDR3 has 16 residues. V lost 2 bases and J lost 4; bases outside the gene matches: 5. Germline V gene sequence: CDR1 MNHEY, CDR2 SVGAGI.

The chain couples TRBV11-1 to TRBJ1-2, with 7 bases fitting TRBD1. Germline loops: CDR1 SGHAT, CDR2 FQDESV (reference sequence). The CDR3 runs 14 residues. Losses at the gene ends were 4 bases for V and 6 bases for J; bases not matched to a gene: 8. The DNA for the CDR3 is TGTGCCAGCAGCTGGGCAGGGGGTGTCGATGGCTACACCTTC. Translation gives CASSWAGGVDGYTF.

The chain has TRBV29-1 and TRBJ2-5; 7 bases line up with TRBD2. J was trimmed by 5 bases and V by 7 bases; bases with no gene match: 4. CDR3 length: 11 amino acids. Germline V gene lookup returns CDR1 SQVTM and CDR2 ANQGSEA. The CDR3 loop reads CSATSRETQYF. CDR3 nucleotides: TGCAGCGCGACTAGCCGTGAGACCCAGTACTTC. The variable domain in full, with the rest retrieved from reference TRBV29-1 and TRBJ2-5, is SAVISQKPSRDICQRGTSLTIQCQVDSQVTMMFWYRQQPGQSLTLIATANQGSEATYESGFVIDKFPISRPNLTFSTLTVSNMSPEDSSIYLCSATSRETQYFGPGTRLLVL.

The rearrangement joins TRBV28 to TRBJ1-5; D might be TRBD1 (6 bases). Deletions cut 5 bases from V and 3 bases from J, with 11 bases between. Germline V gives CDR1 MDHEN, CDR2 SYDVKM. CDR3 length equals 14 residues. CDR3 amino acids: CASSPDRNNQPQHF. The CDR3 bases are TGTGCCAGCAGTCCCGACAGGAACAATCAGCCCCAGCATTTT.

The chain recombines TRBV6-1 with TRBJ1-2, with D possibly TRBD1 on 5 matching bases. Germline V gives CDR1 MNHNS, CDR2 SASEGT. The CDR3 covers 15 residues. Trimming removed 2 bases from V and 5 bases from J, with 15 bases in between. CDR3 sequence reads: CASSEKRTGGYGYTF. In DNA form, the CDR3 reads TGTGCCAGCAGTGAAAAGAGGACGGGGGGTTATGGCTACACCTTC.

V is TRBV25-1 and J is TRBJ2-5; 10 bases line up with TRBD1. CDR3 length: 15 residues. With V trimmed by 5 bases and J by 4 bases, 7 bases remained unmatched. Germline V CDR1 and CDR2: MGHDK, SYGVNS. The CDR3 here is CASSPPTGGIETQYF. The CDR3 DNA reads TGTGCCAGCAGTCCACCGACAGGGGGCATAGAGACCCAGTACTTC.

The gene calls are TRBV7-6 and TRBJ2-7, with 9 bases lining up with TRBD1. The germline V gene encodes CDR1 SGHVS and CDR2 FNYEAQ. The trim removed 5 bases at V and 7 bases at J, leaving 9 bases unmatched. This CDR3 region has 14 residues. The CDR3 sequence: CASSNRDRAWEQYF. CDR3 bases: TGTGCCAGCAGCAACCGGGACAGGGCGTGGGAGCAGTACTTC.

This rearrangement joins TRBV29-1 to TRBJ2-7; 7 nucleotides line up with TRBD2. V was pared by 3 bases and J by 3 bases, with 5 bases of the junction left unmatched. Germline V CDR1 and CDR2: SQVTM, ANQGSEA. The CDR3 is 13 amino acids. CDR3 sequence: CSVDGAGDYEQYV. The CDR3, as DNA: TGCAGCGTTGATGGGGCGGGGGACTACGAGCAGTACGTC.

The chain is built from TRBV5-1 and TRBJ2-7, with unresolved D. The CDR3 is 12 amino acids. Germline lookup yields CDR1 SGHRS and CDR2 YFSETQ. Trimming removed 4 bases at V and 6 bases at J, with 11 bases between. CDR3 DNA sequence: TGCGCCAGCAGCGCCTCCCGCGCCGAGCAGTACTTC. Its translation: CASSASRAEQYF.

The chain joins TRBV5-4 to TRBJ2-3; 9 bases map to TRBD2. From germline, CDR1 is SGHNT and CDR2 YYREEE (reference sequence). J was trimmed by 3 bases and V by 4 bases; bases with no gene match: 9. The CDR3 extends over 16 amino acids. CDR3 coding DNA: TGTGCCAGCAGCCATGGTGGGCGGGAGGGGACAGATACGCAGTATTTT. Translation gives CASSHGGREGTDTQYF.

This clone showed up just a few times. The chain has TRBV28 and TRBJ2-3; 8 positions agree with TRBD1. The V gene end was trimmed by 5 bases and the J gene end by 1 base; junction bases not matched to a gene: 8. The CDR3 is made up of 16 amino acids. Germline V CDR1 and CDR2: MDHEN, SYDVKM. This CDR3 reads CASSPPDRVGTDTQYF. The CDR3 nucleotides are TGTGCCAGCAGTCCCCCGGACAGGGTGGGCACAGATACGCAGTATTTT.